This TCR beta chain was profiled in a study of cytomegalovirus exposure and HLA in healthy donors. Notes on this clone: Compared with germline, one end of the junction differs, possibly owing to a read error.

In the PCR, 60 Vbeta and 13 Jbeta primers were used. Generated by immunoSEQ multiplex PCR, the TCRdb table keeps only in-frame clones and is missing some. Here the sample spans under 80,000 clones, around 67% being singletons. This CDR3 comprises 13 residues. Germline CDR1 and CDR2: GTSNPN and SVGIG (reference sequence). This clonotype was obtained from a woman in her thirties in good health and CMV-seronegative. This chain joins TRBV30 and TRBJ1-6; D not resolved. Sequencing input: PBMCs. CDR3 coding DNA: TGTGCCTGGAGGGTATCCTATAATTCTCCCCTCCACTTT. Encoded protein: CAWRVSYNSPLHF.